This TCR beta chain is from a study of shared clonotypes between healthy human individuals. Profiled with immunoSEQ multiplex PCR; TCRdb holds only in-frame clones, not every one. Of about 680,000 clones in the sample, around three quarters were seen once. The length of the CDR3 is 16 residues. Trimming stripped 4 bases from V and 6 bases from J, with 22 bases between. Germline CDR1 SGHDN, CDR2 FVKESK. What was sequenced was memory CD4+ T cells sorted from blood. Subset in this sample: CD45RA-negative fraction. The chain links TRBV14 to TRBJ2-7; no firm D call. The clonotype comes from a woman aged 25 to 45 in good health. The CDR3 is CASSPRYPPTKREQYF. For the CDR3, the DNA is TGTGCCAGCAGCCCGCGCTACCCCCCTACTAAACGCGAGCAGTACTTC.